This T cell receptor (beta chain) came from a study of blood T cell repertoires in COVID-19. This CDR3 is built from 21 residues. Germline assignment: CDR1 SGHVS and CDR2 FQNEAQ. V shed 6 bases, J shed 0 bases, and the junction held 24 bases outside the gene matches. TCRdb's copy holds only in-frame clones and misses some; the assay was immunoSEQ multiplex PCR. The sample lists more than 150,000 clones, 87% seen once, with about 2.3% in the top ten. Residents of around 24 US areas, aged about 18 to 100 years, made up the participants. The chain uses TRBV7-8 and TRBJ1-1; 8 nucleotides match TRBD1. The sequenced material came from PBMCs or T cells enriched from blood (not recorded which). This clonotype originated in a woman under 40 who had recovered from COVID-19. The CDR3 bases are TGTGCCAGCAGTTGGCCCTCAAGGGGACAGGAGTTCCACCGCATGAACACTGAAGCTTTCTTT. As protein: CASSWPSRGQEFHRMNTEAFF.